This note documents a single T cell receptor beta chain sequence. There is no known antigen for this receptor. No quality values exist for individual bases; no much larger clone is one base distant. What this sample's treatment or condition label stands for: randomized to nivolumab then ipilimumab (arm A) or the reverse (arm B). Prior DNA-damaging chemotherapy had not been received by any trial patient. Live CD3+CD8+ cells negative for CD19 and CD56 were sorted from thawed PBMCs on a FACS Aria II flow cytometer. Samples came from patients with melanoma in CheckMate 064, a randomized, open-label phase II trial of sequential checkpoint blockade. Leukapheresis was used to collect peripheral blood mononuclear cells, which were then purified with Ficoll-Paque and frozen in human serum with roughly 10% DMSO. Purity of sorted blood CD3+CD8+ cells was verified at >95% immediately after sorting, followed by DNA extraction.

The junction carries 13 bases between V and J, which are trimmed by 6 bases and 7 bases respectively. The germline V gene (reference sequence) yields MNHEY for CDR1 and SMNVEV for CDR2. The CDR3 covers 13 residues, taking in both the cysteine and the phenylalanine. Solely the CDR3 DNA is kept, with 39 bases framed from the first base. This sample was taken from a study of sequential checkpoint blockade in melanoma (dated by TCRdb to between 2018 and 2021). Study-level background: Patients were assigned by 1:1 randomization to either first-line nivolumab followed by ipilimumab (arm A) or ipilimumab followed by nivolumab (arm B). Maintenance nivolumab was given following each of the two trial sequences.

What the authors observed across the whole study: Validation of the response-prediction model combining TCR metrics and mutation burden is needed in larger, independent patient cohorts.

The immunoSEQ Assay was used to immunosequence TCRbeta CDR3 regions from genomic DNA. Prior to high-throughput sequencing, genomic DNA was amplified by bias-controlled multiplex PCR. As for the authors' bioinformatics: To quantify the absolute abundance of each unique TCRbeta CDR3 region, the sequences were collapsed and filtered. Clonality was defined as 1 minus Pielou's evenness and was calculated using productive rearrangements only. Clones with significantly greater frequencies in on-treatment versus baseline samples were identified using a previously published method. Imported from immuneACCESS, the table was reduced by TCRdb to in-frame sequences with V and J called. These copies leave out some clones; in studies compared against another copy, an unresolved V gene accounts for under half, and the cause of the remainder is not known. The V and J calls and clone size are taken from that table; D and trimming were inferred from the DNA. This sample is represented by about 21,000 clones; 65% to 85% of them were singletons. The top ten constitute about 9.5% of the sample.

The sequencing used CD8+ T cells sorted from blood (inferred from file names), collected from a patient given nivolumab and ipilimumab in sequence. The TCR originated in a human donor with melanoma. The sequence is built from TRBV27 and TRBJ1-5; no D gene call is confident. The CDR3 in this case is CASSPRLEQPQHF. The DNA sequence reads TGTGCCAGCAGCCCCCGACTCGAGCAGCCCCAGCATTTT.